This is a list of T cell receptor beta chains from one sample in a study of control samples from healthy donors and cancer patients. The protocol was immunoSEQ multiplex PCR, while the TCRdb copy is restricted to in-frame clones and leaves out a portion. The table lists around 150,000 clones, roughly 94% of them singletons. The sample taken for sequencing was PBMCs. These receptors all stem from a man in his 60s with colorectal cancer. CDR3s leave out the opening cysteine and the closing phenylalanine or tryptophan.

j_gene: TRBJ2-6; len: 14; v_gene: TRBV24-1; CDR3aa: ATSDFGSSGANVLT
j_gene: TRBJ1-1; len: 13; v_gene: TRBV6-6; CDR3aa: ASSHVGAKVTEAF
j_gene: TRBJ1-1; len: 13; v_gene: TRBV19; CDR3aa: ASSIGDRADTEAF
j_gene: TRBJ1-1; len: 13; v_gene: TRBV7-9; CDR3aa: ASSLGGTMNTEAF
j_gene: TRBJ1-3; len: 11; v_gene: TRBV7-9; CDR3aa: ASSRAGGYTIY
j_gene: TRBJ2-5; len: 12; v_gene: TRBV5-1; CDR3aa: ASSSTGSEETQY
j_gene: TRBJ2-7; len: 11; v_gene: TRBV7-2; CDR3aa: ASSLATPVEQY
j_gene: TRBJ2-3; len: 14; v_gene: TRBV9; CDR3aa: ASSAGVGGFTDTQY
j_gene: TRBJ2-5; len: 9; v_gene: TRBV20-1; CDR3aa: SAILQETQY
j_gene: TRBJ2-5; len: 9; v_gene: TRBV27; CDR3aa: ASTRGETQY
j_gene: TRBJ2-3; len: 13; v_gene: TRBV7-2; CDR3aa: ASGFTGLSTDTQY
j_gene: TRBJ2-7; len: 11; v_gene: TRBV27; CDR3aa: ASTRQGSGEQY
j_gene: TRBJ1-1; len: 9; v_gene: TRBV2; CDR3aa: ASRQGSQAF
j_gene: TRBJ2-1; len: 13; v_gene: TRBV5-1; CDR3aa: ASSPDGQGFNEQF
j_gene: TRBJ2-3; len: 11; v_gene: TRBV29-1; CDR3aa: SVELGRADTQY
j_gene: TRBJ1-2; len: 12; v_gene: TRBV11-2; CDR3aa: ASSSHETGYGYT
j_gene: TRBJ1-1; len: 12; v_gene: TRBV10-2; CDR3aa: ASSERQPPVEAF
j_gene: TRBJ2-1; len: 12; v_gene: TRBV7-9; CDR3aa: ASSLVLGHNEQF
j_gene: TRBJ2-7; len: 12; v_gene: TRBV18; CDR3aa: ASSPRDGSYEQY
j_gene: TRBJ2-2; len: 15; v_gene: TRBV10-1; CDR3aa: ASSRDRGSNKAGELF
j_gene: TRBJ1-1; len: 12; v_gene: TRBV19; CDR3aa: ASSIMGRNTEAF
j_gene: TRBJ2-3; len: 13; v_gene: TRBV19; CDR3aa: ASSIGLAGLDTQY
j_gene: TRBJ2-1; len: 13; v_gene: TRBV19; CDR3aa: AIADGAGGSNEQF
j_gene: TRBJ2-5; len: 12; v_gene: TRBV9; CDR3aa: ASSVGGRQETQY
j_gene: TRBJ2-7; len: 11; v_gene: TRBV19; CDR3aa: ASSIGSGGEQY
j_gene: TRBJ2-7; len: 14; v_gene: TRBV27; CDR3aa: ASSLSSGVITYEQY